The 23 T cell receptor beta chains in this list originate from one sample, sequenced in a study of blood T cell repertoires in COVID-19. Some clones are missing from TCRdb's copy, which holds only in-frame ones; the method was immunoSEQ multiplex PCR. There are about 250,000 clones in the sample; 83% occur only once, and 5.5% lies in the top ten. Sequenced: peripheral blood. The origin of the receptors is a human donor in a cohort sampled during active COVID-19.

V and J are TRBV28 and TRBJ2-7, with 9 bases that match TRBD2. Germline V gives CDR1 MDHEN, CDR2 SYDVKM. With 4 bases clipped from V and 2 bases from J, the junction kept 12 bases outside the gene matches. The length of the CDR3 is 17 residues. Here the CDR3 DNA reads TGTGCCAGCAGTTCACACCCGACTAGCGGCCGTACCTACGAGCAGTACTTC. Protein product: CASSSHPTSGRTYEQYF.

Notes on this clone: This sample includes further DNA sequences coding for the same CDR3. This rearrangement joins TRBV7-2 to TRBJ1-2, with TRBD1 identical over 8 bases. The junction had 2 bases not matched to a gene; V was cut back by 5 bases and J by 3 bases. The CDR3 length is 13 residues. Germline-derived CDR1 and CDR2 are SGHTA and FQGNSA. The CDR3 here is CASSPDRDYGYTF. CDR3 DNA: TGTGCCAGCAGCCCGGACAGGGACTATGGCTACACCTTC.

On this clone itself: The sample has other DNA sequences that encode this CDR3 too. V gene TRBV18 combines with J gene TRBJ1-5; perhaps TRBD1 as D (5 bases). V shed 2 bases and J shed 0 bases, with 8 bases lying between them. The CDR3 totals 15 residues. Per the germline V gene, CDR1 is KGHSH and CDR2 is LQKENI. The CDR3 DNA reads as TGTGCCAGCTCACCAGGAGGGGTTAGCAATCAGCCCCAGCATTTT. This translates into CASSPGGVSNQPQHF.

This clone was recorded only once. V and J are TRBV24-1 and TRBJ1-5; D is perhaps TRBD1 (5 bases). This CDR3 is 14 amino acids long. CDR1 is KGHDR, CDR2 SFDVKD, per germline. Trimming shortened V by 1 base and J by 5 bases, and 8 bases separated the two germline ends. The CDR3 sequence: CATSDLRGDQPQHF. CDR3 DNA: TGTGCCACCAGTGATTTAAGGGGCGATCAGCCCCAGCATTTT.

The J gene is TRBJ2-2, the V gene TRBV10-3; 7 nucleotides align to TRBD1. The V and J ends lost 3 bases and 2 bases, in that order; junction bases with no gene match: 3. This CDR3 is built from 15 residues. Germline CDR1 and CDR2: ENHRY and SYGVKD. CDR3 nucleotides: TGTGCCATCAGTGATGGACAGGCCAACACCGGGGAGCTGTTTTTT. The encoded protein is CAISDGQANTGELFF.

Written as DNA, the CDR3 is TGTGCCAGCAGTTCCCATAAACAGGGACCCTATGGCTACACCTTC. This codes for CASSSHKQGPYGYTF. The rearrangement links TRBV27 to TRBJ1-2; a possible D gene is TRBD1 (6 bases). Germline V gene sequence: CDR1 MNHEY, CDR2 SMNVEV (reference sequence). This CDR3 has 15 amino acids. Trimming pared 4 bases from V and 4 bases from J, leaving 16 bases between.

The rearrangement joins TRBV12-3 or TRBV12-4 to TRBJ1-1; the match to TRBD1 covers 7 bases. The CDR3 contains 12 residues. Germline trimming cut 2 bases from V and 11 bases from J; bases unmatched to any gene: 5. The CDR3 loop reads CASSLSRGVAFF. The CDR3 DNA sequence: TGTGCCAGCAGTTTAAGCAGGGGGGTGGCTTTCTTT.

The rearrangement links TRBV7-2 to TRBJ2-7, with D tentatively TRBD2 (6 bases). There are 15 residues in the CDR3. Trimming took 1 base from V and 3 from J, leaving 13 bases between them. Germline V gene lookup returns CDR1 SGHTA and CDR2 FQGNSA. The CDR3 region has the DNA TGTGCCAGCAGCTTAGTTGCAGGGAGGAACTACGAGCAGTACTTC. Its translation is CASSLVAGRNYEQYF.

The rearrangement links TRBV7-3 to TRBJ1-2, with a possible D match to TRBD1 (5 bases). The V end lost 5 bases, the J end lost 4 bases, and 17 bases lay between the germline ends. The germline V gene has CDR1 SGHTA and CDR2 FQGTGA. The CDR3 has 15 amino acids. In DNA form, the CDR3 reads TGTGCCAGCAGCCCTCGGGCAGGGTGGGCCTATGGCTACACCTTC. It is translated as CASSPRAGWAYGYTF. The full variable domain, with the rest looked up from reference TRBV7-3 and TRBJ1-2, is GAGVSQTPSNKVTEKGKYVELRCDPISGHTALYWYRQSLGQGPEFLIYFQGTGAADDSGLPNDRFFAVRPEGSVSTLKIQRTERGDSAVYLCASSPRAGWAYGYTFGSGTRLTVV.

The rearrangement links TRBV4-1 to TRBJ2-1; tentative D call: TRBD1 (6 bases). The length of the CDR3 is 14 residues. Germline lookup yields CDR1 MGHRA and CDR2 YSYEKL. Trimming cost V 7 bases and J 8 bases, with 18 bases left between them. The CDR3 is CASTSLQGSDEQFF. The CDR3 DNA reads as TGCGCCAGCACGTCATTACAGGGATCGGATGAGCAGTTCTTC.

The V gene is TRBV10-2, the J gene TRBJ1-2, with D possibly being TRBD1 (6 bases). Germline CDR1 reads WSHSY; CDR2 reads SAAADI. The CDR3 covers 15 residues. Trimming left V 3 bases short and J 4 bases short, with 15 bases between. The CDR3 region has the DNA TGCGCCAGCAGTGATTCGGGGCAGGGGATCTATGGCTACACCTTC. It yields the protein CASSDSGQGIYGYTF.

The rearrangement links TRBV27 to TRBJ2-1; 10 bases are shared with TRBD2. CDR1 and CDR2 (germline): MNHEY, SMNVEV (reference sequence). After removal of 6 bases from V and 8 bases from J, the junction contained 10 bases not matched to a gene. The CDR3 has 15 amino acids. Here the CDR3 reads CASRPGTSGNDEQFF. Written as DNA, the CDR3 is TGTGCCAGCAGACCCGGCACTAGCGGGAACGATGAGCAGTTCTTC.

The rearrangement joins TRBV7-3 to TRBJ2-3; 9 nucleotides line up with TRBD2. This CDR3 comprises 20 residues. With V trimmed by 1 base and J by 1 base, 15 bases remained unmatched. CDR1 is SGHTA, CDR2 FQGTGA, per germline. The CDR3 region has the DNA TGTGCCAGCAGCTTAATAGGCGGTAGCGGGGGTGTCCCGGGCACAGATACGCAGTATTTT. Its protein product is CASSLIGGSGGVPGTDTQYF.

The V gene is TRBV27, the J gene TRBJ2-1; TRBD2 agrees at 12 bases. Germline CDR1 is MNHEY and CDR2 is SMNVEV (reference sequence). V lost 4 bases and J lost 9; bases outside the gene matches: 7. The CDR3 length is 15 residues. The CDR3 loop reads CASSSPSGRASEQFF. In nucleotides, the CDR3 is TGTGCCAGCAGTTCCCCTAGCGGGAGGGCCAGTGAGCAGTTCTTC.

Remarks on this clone: Other nucleotide sequences from this sample produce the same CDR3. The chain links TRBV27 to TRBJ1-5, with TRBD1 matching over 7 bases. This CDR3 comprises 14 residues. The trim removed 4 bases at V and 2 bases at J, leaving 2 bases unmatched. Germline values: CDR1 MNHEY, CDR2 SMNVEV (reference sequence). CDR3 protein: CASSSGQGNQPQHF. CDR3 nucleotide sequence: TGTGCCAGCAGTTCTGGACAGGGCAATCAGCCCCAGCATTTT.

This clone showed up just a few times. The chain uses TRBV19 and TRBJ2-2; TRBD2 agrees at 9 bases. The CDR3 covers 17 residues. The J segment lost 2 bases and the V segment lost 4 bases, leaving 8 bases of the junction unmatched. Germline loops: CDR1 LNHDA, CDR2 SQIVND (reference sequence). The CDR3, as DNA: TGTGCCAGTAGTAGGGCTAGCGGGGATGGAAACACCGGGGAGCTGTTTTTT. Residues: CASSRASGDGNTGELFF.

The gene calls are TRBV19 and TRBJ1-6; D unresolved. From germline, CDR1 is LNHDA and CDR2 SQIVND (reference sequence). The CDR3 contains 13 residues. Trimming took off 7 bases at V and 7 bases at J, with 11 bases between the two ends. This CDR3 reads CASNLPGNSPLHF. The CDR3, as DNA: TGTGCCAGTAATCTGCCGGGGAATTCACCCCTCCACTTT.

This chain connects TRBV9 to TRBJ1-3; 9 bases are a match to TRBD1. Per the germline V gene, CDR1 is SGDLS and CDR2 is YYNGEE. The CDR3 consists of 20 residues. V lost 2 bases to trimming and J lost 0 bases; unmatched junction nucleotides: 15. The CDR3 region has the DNA TGTGCCAGCAGCGTCTCCGTAGATCGGGACAGGGAGAACTCTGGAAACACCATATATTTT. It codes for CASSVSVDRDRENSGNTIYF.

The rearrangement uses TRBV18 and TRBJ2-7, with D maybe TRBD1 (5 bases). Germline CDR1 KGHSH, CDR2 LQKENI. V was shortened by 3 bases and J by 2 bases, with 8 bases between the two germline ends. CDR3 size: 13 residues. DNA of the CDR3: TGTGCCAGCTCACCCGCGACAGCCTACGAGCAGTACTTC. Its protein product is CASSPATAYEQYF.

This clone was recorded a few times. The V and J genes are TRBV27 and TRBJ2-7; 10 bases map to TRBD2. The CDR3 runs to 13 residues. The J segment lost 5 bases and the V segment lost 7 bases, leaving 5 bases of the junction unmatched. Germline V gives CDR1 MNHEY, CDR2 SMNVEV (reference sequence). This chain's CDR3 is CASKTSGTDEQYF. CDR3 nucleotide sequence: TGTGCCAGCAAAACTAGCGGGACTGACGAGCAGTACTTC.

The chain has TRBV15 and TRBJ2-2; D unclear. Germline V gene sequence: CDR1 LNHNV, CDR2 YYDKDF (reference sequence). The CDR3 is 15 residues long. The V end was cut by 5 bases, the J end by 6 bases, with 16 bases between. The chain's CDR3 is CATSRYTPTAGELFF. CDR3 DNA sequence: TGTGCCACCAGCCGCTACACACCGACTGCCGGGGAGCTGTTTTTT.

The V call is TRBV28, the J call TRBJ2-1, with TRBD1 matching over 7 bases. Trimming cost V 6 bases and J 8 bases; bases outside gene matches: 4. The CDR3 contains 12 residues. CDR1 and CDR2 (germline): MDHEN, SYDVKM. The CDR3 DNA reads as TGTGCCAGCAGCCAAGACAGGGATGAGCAGTTCTTC. It encodes CASSQDRDEQFF.

The chain is built from TRBV5-6 and TRBJ1-5, with D hard to call. The germline V gene has CDR1 SGHDT and CDR2 YYEEEE. V was shortened by 0 bases and J by 3 bases, with 7 bases between the two germline ends. The CDR3 runs to 14 residues. The CDR3 spells CASSLDSNNQPQHF. DNA for the CDR3: TGTGCCAGCAGCTTGGACTCCAACAATCAGCCCCAGCATTTT.